Reported below is one TCR beta chain. Each CDR3 protein gets one entry after TCRdb re-called the RT-PCR reads with MiXCR. The table records some 550,000 distinct CDR3 sequences, roughly 23% of them present only once. Germline V gene data show CDR1 as KGHDR and CDR2 as SFDVKD. This CDR3 is built from 13 residues. The germline V and J ends were trimmed by 5 bases and 5 bases, with 10 bases remaining between them. The entry originates in a study of response to subunit inactivated influenza vaccine. The data also belong to a second study, concerning T cells expressing NK-cell markers. That report notes: In generating TCR beta cDNA, 5'RACE template switching with UMIs was used. One of eight sequenced donors was HCMV-seronegative; the other seven were seropositive. These clonotypes additionally ranked first within the CD3+CD56-NKG2C+ fraction of a handful of donors. Whether expanded NKG2C+ T cell clones recognized HCMV stayed uncertain.

This sequence joins TRBV24-1 and TRBJ2-3, with D possibly being TRBD2 (5 bases). The input for sequencing was CD4+ T cells sorted from PBMCs, taken approximately 13 days after vaccination. The sequence was obtained from a man aged 50 or older who received an inactivated influenza vaccine. The CDR3 loop reads CATSGPGVDTQYF. In DNA, the CDR3 is TGTGCCACCAGTGGCCCCGGGGTAGATACGCAGTATTTT.